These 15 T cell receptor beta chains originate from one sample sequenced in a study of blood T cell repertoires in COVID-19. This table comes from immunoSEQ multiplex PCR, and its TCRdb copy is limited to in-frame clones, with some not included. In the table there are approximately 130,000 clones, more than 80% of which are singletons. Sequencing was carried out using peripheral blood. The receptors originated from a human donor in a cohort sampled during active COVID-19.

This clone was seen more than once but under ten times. CDR3 residues: CASSSRGGDGYTF. The CDR3 coding sequence is TGTGCCAGCAGTTCCCGCGGAGGGGATGGCTACACCTTC. The gene calls are TRBV6-2 or TRBV6-3 and TRBJ1-2, with D perhaps matching TRBD1 (5 bases). CDR1 and CDR2 from the germline V gene are MNHEY and SVGEGT. Trimming cost V 4 bases and J 6 bases, with 12 bases left between them. The CDR3 is made up of 13 amino acids.

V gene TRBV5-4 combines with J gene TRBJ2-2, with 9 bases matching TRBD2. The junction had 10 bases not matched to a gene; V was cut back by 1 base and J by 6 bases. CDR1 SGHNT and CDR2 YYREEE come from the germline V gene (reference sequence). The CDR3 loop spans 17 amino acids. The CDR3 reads CASSLPSGTAGAGELFF. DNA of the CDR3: TGTGCCAGCAGCTTGCCTAGCGGGACAGCGGGGGCCGGGGAGCTGTTTTTT.

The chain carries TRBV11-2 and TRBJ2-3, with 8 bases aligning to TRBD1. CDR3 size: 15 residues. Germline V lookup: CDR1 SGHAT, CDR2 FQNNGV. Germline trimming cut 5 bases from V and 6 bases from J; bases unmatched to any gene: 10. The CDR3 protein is CASSATGVLWDTQYF. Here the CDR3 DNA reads TGTGCCAGCAGCGCGACAGGGGTTCTTTGGGATACGCAGTATTTT.

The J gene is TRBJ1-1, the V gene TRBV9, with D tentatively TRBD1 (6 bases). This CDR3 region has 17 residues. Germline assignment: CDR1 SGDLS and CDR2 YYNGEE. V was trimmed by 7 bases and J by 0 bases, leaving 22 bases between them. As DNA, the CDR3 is TGTGCCAGCCAAGCAGCTGCCCCGGACAGCTTGAACACTGAAGCTTTCTTT. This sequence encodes CASQAAAPDSLNTEAFF.

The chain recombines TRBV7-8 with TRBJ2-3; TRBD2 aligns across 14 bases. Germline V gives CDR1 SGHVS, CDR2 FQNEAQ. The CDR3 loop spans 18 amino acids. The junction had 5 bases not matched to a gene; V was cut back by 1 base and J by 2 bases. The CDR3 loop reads CASSLVGLAGGITDTQYF. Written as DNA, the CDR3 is TGTGCCAGCAGCTTAGTTGGACTAGCGGGAGGAATCACAGATACGCAGTATTTT.

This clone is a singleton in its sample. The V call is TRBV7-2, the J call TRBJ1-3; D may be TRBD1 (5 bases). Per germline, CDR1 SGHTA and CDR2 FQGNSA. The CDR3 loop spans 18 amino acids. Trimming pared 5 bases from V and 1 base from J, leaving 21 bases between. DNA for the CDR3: TGTGCCAGCAGCCTAGGGGTGGGCTTTCAGACGTCTGGAAACACCATATATTTT. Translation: CASSLGVGFQTSGNTIYF.

In nucleotides, the CDR3 is TGTGCCAGCACCCGGGACAGAGCTAACTATGGCTACACCTTC. Translation: CASTRDRANYGYTF. The rearrangement uses TRBV7-2 and TRBJ1-2, with 7 bases aligning to TRBD1. The germline V gene encodes CDR1 SGHTA and CDR2 FQGNSA. The CDR3 extends over 14 amino acids. Trimming removed 7 bases from V and 0 bases from J; junction bases left unmatched: 5. Full variable domain (rest looked up from reference TRBV7-2 and TRBJ1-2): GAGVSQSPSNKVTEKGKDVELRCDPISGHTALYWYRQSLGQGLEFLIYFQGNSAPDKSGLPSDRFSAERTGGSVSTLTIQRTQQEDSAVYLCASTRDRANYGYTFGSGTRLTVV.

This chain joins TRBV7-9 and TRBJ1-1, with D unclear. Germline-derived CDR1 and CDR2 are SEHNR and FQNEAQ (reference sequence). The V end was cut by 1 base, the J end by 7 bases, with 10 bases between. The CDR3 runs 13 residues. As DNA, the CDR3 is TGTGCCAGCAGCTTAGTAAACAGCCGTGAAGCTTTCTTT. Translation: CASSLVNSREAFF.

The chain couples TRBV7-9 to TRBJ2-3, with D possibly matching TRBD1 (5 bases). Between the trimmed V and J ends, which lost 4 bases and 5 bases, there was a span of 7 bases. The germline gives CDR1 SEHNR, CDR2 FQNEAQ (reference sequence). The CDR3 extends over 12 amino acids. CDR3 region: CASSSTGDTQYF. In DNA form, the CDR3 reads TGTGCCAGCAGCTCTACAGGAGATACGCAGTATTTT.

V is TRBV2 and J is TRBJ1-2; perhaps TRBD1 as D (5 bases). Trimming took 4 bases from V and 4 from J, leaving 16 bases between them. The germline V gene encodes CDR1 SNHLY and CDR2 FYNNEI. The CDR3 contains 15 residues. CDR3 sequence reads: CASSARMGGSYGYTF. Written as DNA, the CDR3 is TGTGCCAGCAGTGCCCGGATGGGGGGTAGCTATGGCTACACCTTC.

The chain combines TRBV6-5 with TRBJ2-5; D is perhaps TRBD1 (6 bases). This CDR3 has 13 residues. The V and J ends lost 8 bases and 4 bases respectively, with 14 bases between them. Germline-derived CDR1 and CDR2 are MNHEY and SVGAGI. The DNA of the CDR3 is TGTGCCAGCGGGGGCCCAGCGATAGAGACCCAGTACTTC. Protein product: CASGGPAIETQYF.

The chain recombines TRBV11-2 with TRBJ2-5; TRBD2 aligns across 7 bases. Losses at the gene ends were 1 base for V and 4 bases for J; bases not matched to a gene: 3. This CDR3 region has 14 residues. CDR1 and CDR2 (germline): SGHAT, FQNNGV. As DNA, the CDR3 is TGTGCCAGCAGCTTAGTGGGAGGGGTAGAGACCCAGTACTTC. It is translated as CASSLVGGVETQYF.

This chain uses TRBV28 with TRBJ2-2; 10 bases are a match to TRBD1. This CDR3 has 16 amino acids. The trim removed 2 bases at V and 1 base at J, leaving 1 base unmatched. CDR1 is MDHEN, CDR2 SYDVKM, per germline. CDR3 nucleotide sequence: TGTGCCAGCAGTTTAGGGACAGGGGAGAACACCGGGGAGCTGTTTTTT. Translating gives CASSLGTGENTGELFF.

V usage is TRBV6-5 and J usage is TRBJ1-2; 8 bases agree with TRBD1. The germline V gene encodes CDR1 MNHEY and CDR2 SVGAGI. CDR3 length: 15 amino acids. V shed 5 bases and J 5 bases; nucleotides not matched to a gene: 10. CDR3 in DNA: TGTGCCAGCAGTCCGCGGACAGGGCCTTTATATGGCTACACCTTC. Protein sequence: CASSPRTGPLYGYTF.

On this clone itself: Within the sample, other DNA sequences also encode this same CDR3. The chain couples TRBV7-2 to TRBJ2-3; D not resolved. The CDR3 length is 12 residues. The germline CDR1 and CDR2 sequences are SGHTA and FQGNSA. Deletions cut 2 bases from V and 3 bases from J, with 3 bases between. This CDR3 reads CASSLLTDTQYF. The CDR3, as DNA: TGTGCCAGCAGCTTACTTACAGATACGCAGTATTTT.